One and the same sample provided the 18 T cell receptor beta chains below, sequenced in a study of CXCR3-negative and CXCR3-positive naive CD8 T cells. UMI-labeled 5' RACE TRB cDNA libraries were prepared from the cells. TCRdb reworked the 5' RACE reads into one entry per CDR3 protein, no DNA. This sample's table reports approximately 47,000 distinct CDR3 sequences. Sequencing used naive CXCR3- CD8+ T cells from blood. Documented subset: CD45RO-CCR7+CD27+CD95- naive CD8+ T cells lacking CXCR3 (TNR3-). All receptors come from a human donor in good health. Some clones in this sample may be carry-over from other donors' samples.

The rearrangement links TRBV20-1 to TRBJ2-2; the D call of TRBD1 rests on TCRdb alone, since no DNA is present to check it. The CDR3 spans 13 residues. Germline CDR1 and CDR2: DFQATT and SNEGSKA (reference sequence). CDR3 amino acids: CSASQALYGELFF.

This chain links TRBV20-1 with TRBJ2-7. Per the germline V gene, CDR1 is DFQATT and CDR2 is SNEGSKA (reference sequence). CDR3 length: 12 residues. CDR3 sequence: CSARGLDYEQYF.

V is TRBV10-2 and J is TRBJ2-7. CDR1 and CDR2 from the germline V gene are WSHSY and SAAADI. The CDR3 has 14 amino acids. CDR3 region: CASNDWGLEYEQYF.

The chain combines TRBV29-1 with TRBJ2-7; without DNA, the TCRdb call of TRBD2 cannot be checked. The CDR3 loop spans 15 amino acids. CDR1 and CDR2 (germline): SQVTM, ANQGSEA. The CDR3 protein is CSVEETEGLGMEQYF.

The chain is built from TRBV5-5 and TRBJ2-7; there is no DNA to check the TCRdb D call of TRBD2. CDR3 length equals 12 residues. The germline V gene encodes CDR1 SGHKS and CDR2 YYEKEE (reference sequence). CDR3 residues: CASSFEGYEQYF.

The CDR3 sequence: CASSQDVAGAQCF. The chain joins TRBV4-3 to TRBJ2-5; TCRdb's assignment of TRBD1 cannot be checked, as there is no DNA. The CDR3 length is 13 residues. Germline CDR1 is LGHNA and CDR2 is YSLEER.

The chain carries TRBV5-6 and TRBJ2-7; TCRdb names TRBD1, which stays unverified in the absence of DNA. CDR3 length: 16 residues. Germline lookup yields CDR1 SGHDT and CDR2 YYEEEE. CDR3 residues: CASSHLVAAPGYEQYF.

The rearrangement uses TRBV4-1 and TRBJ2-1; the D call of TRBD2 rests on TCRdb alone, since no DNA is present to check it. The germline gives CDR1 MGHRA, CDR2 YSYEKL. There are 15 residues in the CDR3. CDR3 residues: CASSQEGLADNEQFF.

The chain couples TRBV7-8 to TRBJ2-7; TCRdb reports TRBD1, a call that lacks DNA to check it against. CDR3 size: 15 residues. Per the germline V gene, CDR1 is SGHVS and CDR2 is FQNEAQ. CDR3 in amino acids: CASSLSETGNYEQYF.

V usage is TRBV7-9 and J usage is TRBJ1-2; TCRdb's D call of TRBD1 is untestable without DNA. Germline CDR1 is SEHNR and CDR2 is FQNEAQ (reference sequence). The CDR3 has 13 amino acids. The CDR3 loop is CASSLTSGFGYTF.

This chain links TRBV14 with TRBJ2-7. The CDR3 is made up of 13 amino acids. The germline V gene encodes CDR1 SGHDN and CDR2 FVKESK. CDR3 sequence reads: CASSQEYGYEQYF.

The CDR3 region is CSVEEGSGLGGTFNEQFF. The V gene is TRBV29-1, the J gene TRBJ2-1; TCRdb outputs TRBD2, but without DNA this stays unchecked. The CDR3 spans 18 residues. In germline, CDR1 is SQVTM, CDR2 ANQGSEA.

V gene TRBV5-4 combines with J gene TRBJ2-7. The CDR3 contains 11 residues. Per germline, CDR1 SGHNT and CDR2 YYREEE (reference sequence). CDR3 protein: CASSYIGEQYF.

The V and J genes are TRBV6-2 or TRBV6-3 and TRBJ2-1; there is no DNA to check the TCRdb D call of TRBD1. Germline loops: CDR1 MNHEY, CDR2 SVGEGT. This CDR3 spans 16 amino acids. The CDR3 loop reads CASSLAGSNPNNEQFF.

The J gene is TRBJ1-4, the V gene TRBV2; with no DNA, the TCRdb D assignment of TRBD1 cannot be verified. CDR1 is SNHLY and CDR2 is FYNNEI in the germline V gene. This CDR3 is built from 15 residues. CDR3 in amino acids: CASSEGQGDGEKLFF. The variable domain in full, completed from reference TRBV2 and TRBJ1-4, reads EPEVTQTPSHQVTQMGQEVILRCVPISNHLYFYWYRQILGQKVEFLVSFYNNEISEKSEIFDDQFSVERPDGSNFTLKIRSTKLEDSAMYFCASSEGQGDGEKLFFGSGTQLSVL.

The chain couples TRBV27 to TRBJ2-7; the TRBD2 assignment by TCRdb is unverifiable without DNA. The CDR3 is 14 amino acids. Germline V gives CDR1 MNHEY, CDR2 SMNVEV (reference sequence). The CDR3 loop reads CASSLGGISYEQYF.

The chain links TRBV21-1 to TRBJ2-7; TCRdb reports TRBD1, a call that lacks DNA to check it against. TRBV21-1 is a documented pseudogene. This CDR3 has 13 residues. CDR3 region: CASSATGAYEQYF.

The CDR3 loop reads CAPGTGVYTQYF. This rearrangement joins TRBV23-1 to TRBJ2-3; TCRdb's D call, TRBD1, is unchecked because there is no DNA. TRBV23-1 is classed as an ORF, of uncertain function. CDR3 length: 12 amino acids.